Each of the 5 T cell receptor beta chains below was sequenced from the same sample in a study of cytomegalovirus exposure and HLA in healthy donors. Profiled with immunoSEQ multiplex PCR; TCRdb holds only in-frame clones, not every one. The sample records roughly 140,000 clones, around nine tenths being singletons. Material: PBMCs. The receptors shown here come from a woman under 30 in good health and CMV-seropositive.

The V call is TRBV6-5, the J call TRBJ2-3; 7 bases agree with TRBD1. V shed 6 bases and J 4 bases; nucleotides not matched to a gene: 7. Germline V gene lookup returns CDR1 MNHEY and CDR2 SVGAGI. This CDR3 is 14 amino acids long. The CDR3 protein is CASRKQGRPDTQYF. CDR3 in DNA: TGTGCCAGCAGAAAACAGGGGAGACCAGATACGCAGTATTTT.

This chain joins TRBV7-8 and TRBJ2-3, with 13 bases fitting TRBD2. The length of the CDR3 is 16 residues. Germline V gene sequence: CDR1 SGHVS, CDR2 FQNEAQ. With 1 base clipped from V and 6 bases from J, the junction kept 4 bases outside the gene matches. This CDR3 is CASSLELAGGPDTQYF. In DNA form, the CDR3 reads TGTGCCAGCAGCTTAGAACTAGCGGGAGGGCCGGATACGCAGTATTTT. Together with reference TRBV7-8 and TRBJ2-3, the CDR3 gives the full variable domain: GAGVSQSPRYKVAKRGQDVALRCDPISGHVSLFWYQQALGQGPEFLTYFQNEAQLDKSGLPSDRFFAERPEGSVSTLKIQRTQQEDSAVYLCASSLELAGGPDTQYFGPGTRLTVL.

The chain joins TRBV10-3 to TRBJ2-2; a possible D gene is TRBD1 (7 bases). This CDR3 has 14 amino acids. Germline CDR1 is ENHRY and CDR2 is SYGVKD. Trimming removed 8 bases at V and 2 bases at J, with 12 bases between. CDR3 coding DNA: TGTGCCATCCGCGGGACAGCCAACACCGGGGAGCTGTTTTTT. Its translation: CAIRGTANTGELFF.

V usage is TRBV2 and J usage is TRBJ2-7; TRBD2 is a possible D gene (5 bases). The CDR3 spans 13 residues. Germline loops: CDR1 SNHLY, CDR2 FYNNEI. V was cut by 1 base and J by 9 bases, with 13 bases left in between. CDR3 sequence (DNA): TGTGCCAGCAGTGAAGACGGGGTTGCGTGGCAGTACTTC. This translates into CASSEDGVAWQYF.

In DNA form, the CDR3 reads TGTGCCAGCAGCTCATGGGCGGGTGGGACTAGCGCTTACAATGAGCAGTTCTTC. Translating it yields CASSSWAGGTSAYNEQFF. The V gene is TRBV7-2, the J gene TRBJ2-1; 10 bases fit TRBD2. The CDR3 loop spans 18 amino acids. Germline V CDR1 and CDR2: SGHTA, FQGNSA. The V segment lost 4 bases and the J segment 4 bases; nucleotides outside the gene matches: 13. The variable domain in full, with the rest retrieved from reference TRBV7-2 and TRBJ2-1, is GAGVSQSPSNKVTEKGKDVELRCDPISGHTALYWYRQSLGQGLEFLIYFQGNSAPDKSGLPSDRFSAERTGGSVSTLTIQRTQQEDSAVYLCASSSWAGGTSAYNEQFFGPGTRLTVL.